Listed below are T cell receptor beta chains from one sample, sequenced in a study of blood T cell repertoires in COVID-19. Assay: immunoSEQ multiplex PCR; the TCRdb copy retains only in-frame clones and omits some. The sample lists approximately 390,000 clones, 70% to 90% occurring once. The source material was peripheral blood. Receptors were obtained from a woman aged 55-69 years with COVID-19, enrolled during active disease. Each CDR3 is given with its conserved first and last residue. The D gene is left open where the match is weak. The size entry is marked missing in some rows and otherwise reads once, few, many or a size class.

v_gene	abundance	d_gene	j_gene	CDR3nt	CDR3aa
TRBV29-1	-	-	TRBJ1-4	TGCAGCGTTGGGCAGGTACCTAATGAAAAACTGTTTTTT	CSVGQVPNEKLFF
TRBV10-1	-	TRBD1	TRBJ2-6	TGCGCCAGCAGTGCAGACAGGGCTCGGTCTGGGGCCAACGTCCTGACTTTC	CASSADRARSGANVLTF
TRBV25-1	-	TRBD1	TRBJ1-1	TGTGCCAGCAGTGGGCGGCGACAGGGGTCCCCGGTGAACACTGAAGCTTTCTTT	CASSGRRQGSPVNTEAFF
TRBV10-3	-	-	TRBJ1-2	TGTGCCATCAGCAACGATCCGAGCTATGGCTACACCTTC	CAISNDPSYGYTF
TRBV4-1	-	-	TRBJ2-1	TGCGCCAGCAGCCAAGGAGGCCCTAGCAAAGAGCAGTTCTTC	CASSQGGPSKEQFF
TRBV28	-	-	TRBJ2-1	TGTGCCAGCATTGGCGGATACAATGAGCAGTTCTTC	CASIGGYNEQFF
TRBV18	once	-	TRBJ1-1	TGTGCCAGCTCGCTGGGAGGGAACACTGAAGCTTTCTTT	CASSLGGNTEAFF
TRBV6-5	-	-	TRBJ1-5	TGTGCCAGCAGTTACTCGCGATCCAATCAGCCCCAGCATTTT	CASSYSRSNQPQHF
TRBV28	-	TRBD2	TRBJ2-1	TGTGCCAGCCGCATGGGAGGGGAGTCCTACAATGAGCAGTTCTTC	CASRMGGESYNEQFF
TRBV19	-	-	TRBJ2-5	TGTGCCAGTAGTATAGGTCCAGGTTACCAAGAGACCCAGTACTTC	CASSIGPGYQETQYF
TRBV29-1	-	TRBD2	TRBJ2-5	TGCAGCGCTTCCCGGACTAGCGGGGGGGCCCAGTACTTC	CSASRTSGGAQYF
TRBV7-2	once	-	TRBJ2-1	TGTGCCAGCACCAGAGGGGGGGGGTACAATGAGCAGTTCTTC	CASTRGGGYNEQFF
TRBV23-1	-	-	TRBJ2-6	TGCGCCAGCAGTCAATCCGAAACCGGAGGGGAATTGGGGGCCAACGTCCTGACTTTC	CASSQSETGGELGANVLTF
TRBV10-1	-	-	TRBJ2-7	TGCGCCAGCAGTGAGTCAGTGCAGGGACTCTACGAGCAGTACTTC	CASSESVQGLYEQYF
TRBV28	-	-	TRBJ1-4	TGTGCCAGCAGTGCCCCGCCGGGGGCAACTAATGAAAAACTGTTTTTT	CASSAPPGATNEKLFF
TRBV12-3/TRBV12-4	-	-	TRBJ2-1	TGTGCCAGCAGCCCCAGTAACAATGAGCAGTTCTTC	CASSPSNNEQFF
TRBV18	-	TRBD1	TRBJ1-4	TGTGCCAGCTCCCCCCAGCGCAGGGGGCTCGGTGATTATGAAAAACTGTTTTTT	CASSPQRRGLGDYEKLFF
TRBV10-3	-	TRBD1	TRBJ2-7	TGTGCCATCAGTAATACAGGGGACCACGAGCAGTACTTC	CAISNTGDHEQYF
TRBV9	-	TRBD1	TRBJ2-2	TGTGCCAGCAGCCATCCCTCCGGGACAGCTAACACCGGGGAGCTGTTTTTT	CASSHPSGTANTGELFF
TRBV11-2	once	-	TRBJ2-2	TGTGCCAGCAGCTTGCCGGGACAAAACACCGGGGAGCTGTTTTTT	CASSLPGQNTGELFF
TRBV11-3	-	-	TRBJ2-1	TGTGCCAGCAGCTTAAGAGGTTTCTACAATGAGCAGTTCTTC	CASSLRGFYNEQFF
TRBV6-1	-	-	TRBJ1-5	TGTGCCAGCAGTGAACTGAGGGCCAGCAATCAGCCCCAGCATTTT	CASSELRASNQPQHF
TRBV3-1/TRBV3-2	-	-	TRBJ2-3	TGTGCCAGCAGCCAAGCCCTCGGGACTCTCACAGATACGCAGTATTTT	CASSQALGTLTDTQYF
TRBV7-2	-	TRBD1	TRBJ2-7	TGTGCCAGCAGCTTAGGGTCCGGGACAGGGGTCTACGAGCAGTACTTC	CASSLGSGTGVYEQYF
TRBV6-1	-	TRBD2	TRBJ2-3	TGTGCCAGCAGTGATAGCGGGGGCACAGATACGCAGTATTTT	CASSDSGGTDTQYF
TRBV27	-	-	TRBJ2-7	TGTGCCAGCAGGGGGGCGGGTCTTTACGAGCAGTACTTC	CASRGAGLYEQYF